This T cell receptor beta chain was recovered during a study of PD-L1 blockade in urothelial cancer. For the study at large: Once treatment had started, blood was analyzed at 3 weeks (second dose) and again at 6 weeks.

Sequencing was performed with immunoSEQ multiplex PCR; in TCRdb, only in-frame clones are kept and a portion is missing. The sample contains about 30,000 clones, roughly nine tenths of which appear only once. The germline CDR1 and CDR2 sequences are MNHEY and SMNVEV (reference sequence). V shed 1 base and J 7 bases; nucleotides not matched to a gene: 7. This CDR3 is 15 amino acids long. As for time point: peripheral blood 6 weeks after treatment start. This clonotype was sampled from an elderly man with urothelial cancer. The chain combines TRBV27 with TRBJ2-1; 7 bases fit TRBD2. This specimen was PBMCs, taken around atezolizumab (anti-PD-L1) treatment. CDR3 bases: TGTGCCAGCAGTTTATTATCTGGCGGGAGAAATGAGCAGTTCTTC. Encoded protein: CASSLLSGGRNEQFF.